This T cell receptor (beta chain) was sequenced during a study of long-term antiretroviral therapy in people with HIV. The overall study: The study's earliest collections predate the 2015 immediate-ART recommendation by about a decade.

Remarks on this clone: Its specificity is unknown.

This was the immunoSEQ v3.0 assay at survey level. Sequencing was directed toward about 40,000-50,000 T-cell genomes in each sample. Sequencing was performed with immunoSEQ multiplex PCR; in TCRdb, only in-frame clones are kept and a portion is missing. This repertoire shows approximately 41,000 clones, 75% to 90% found once; its top ten account for approximately 5.3%. Germline CDR1 and CDR2: SGDLS and YYNGEE. The CDR3 contains 13 residues. The germline V and J ends were trimmed by 0 bases and 7 bases, with 8 bases remaining between them. General observations from the study: An increase in diversity followed ART, yet levels stayed below transplant donor controls. Narrower CDR3 length ranges marked HIV repertoires relative to controls.

The V gene is TRBV9, the J gene TRBJ2-1; D is uncertain. This sequence originates from a young man with HIV. Sequencing was performed on unsorted PBMCs, taken 1.5 years after starting antiretroviral therapy. The CDR3: CASSVVPRNEQFF. In DNA, the CDR3 is TGTGCCAGCAGCGTAGTACCGAGGAATGAGCAGTTCTTC.